This is a list of T cell receptor beta chains from one sample in a study of blood T cell repertoires in COVID-19. Sequencing used immunoSEQ multiplex PCR; TCRdb keeps in-frame clones, though not all of them. The table includes about 67,000 clones, 80% to 90% detected once. Sequencing was done on a sample of peripheral blood. The receptor set was obtained from a man aged 50-59 years with active COVID-19. Both conserved end residues are part of each CDR3. D genes are given only for firm matches. Size tells how often a clone was seen (once, few, many) or the class of an expanded clone, and some rows leave it out.

NA	11	TRBV11-3	TRBJ2-2	NA	CASSFRGELFF	TGTGCCAGCAGCTTCCGGGGGGAGCTGTTTTTT
NA	14	TRBV4-3	TRBJ1-6	NA	CASSQFTRNSPLHF	TGCGCCAGCAGCCAATTTACCAGGAATTCACCCCTCCACTTT
NA	12	TRBV6-2/TRBV6-3	TRBJ1-4	NA	CASSYGLEKLFF	TGTGCCAGCAGTTACGGACTTGAAAAACTGTTTTTT
NA	15	TRBV9	TRBJ2-5	NA	CASSANGRTQETQYF	TGTGCCAGCAGCGCTAACGGACGGACACAAGAGACCCAGTACTTC
NA	17	TRBV4-3	TRBJ2-3	TRBD2	CASSQEPSGSTTDTQYF	TGCGCCAGCAGCCAAGAACCTAGCGGGAGTACCACAGATACGCAGTATTTT
NA	16	TRBV4-3	TRBJ2-1	TRBD2	CASSQDVRGGYNEQFF	TGCGCCAGCAGCCAAGACGTACGCGGGGGGTACAATGAGCAGTTCTTC
once	11	TRBV11-2	TRBJ2-1	NA	CASSLAGSKVF	TGTGCCAGCAGCTTAGCGGGGAGCAAGGTCTTC
NA	14	TRBV9	TRBJ2-4	TRBD1	CASSGGQGLNIQYF	TGTGCCAGCAGCGGCGGACAGGGGTTAAACATTCAGTACTTC
NA	16	TRBV18	TRBJ2-5	TRBD2	CASSPPGLARGETQYF	TGTGCCAGCTCACCACCCGGACTAGCGCGAGGAGAGACCCAGTACTTC
NA	16	TRBV5-4	TRBJ2-7	TRBD2	CASSLGGLAGDYEQYF	TGTGCCAGCAGCTTGGGTGGCCTAGCGGGGGACTACGAGCAGTACTTC
NA	13	TRBV19	TRBJ2-3	TRBD2	CACSGERGDTQYF	TGTGCCTGTAGCGGGGAGAGAGGAGATACGCAGTATTTT
once	16	TRBV27	TRBJ2-1	TRBD2	CASSSSPGRVGNEQFF	TGTGCCAGCTCCTCGTCACCGGGGAGGGTCGGGAATGAGCAGTTCTTC
NA	15	TRBV5-8	TRBJ1-1	TRBD1	CASSLGQGAWTEAFF	TGTGCCAGCAGCTTAGGACAGGGGGCTTGGACTGAAGCTTTCTTT
NA	15	TRBV5-1	TRBJ2-3	TRBD2	CASSLSGSSTDTQYF	TGCGCCAGCAGCCTTAGCGGGTCTAGCACAGATACGCAGTATTTT
NA	13	TRBV25-1	TRBJ1-1	TRBD1	CASSQGGYNEAFF	TGTGCCAGCAGTCAAGGGGGCTACAATGAAGCTTTCTTT
NA	16	TRBV24-1	TRBJ2-3	TRBD2	CATSDPRRGGIDTQYF	TGTGCCACCAGTGACCCACGGCGGGGGGGCATAGATACGCAGTATTTT
NA	15	TRBV9	TRBJ2-1	NA	CASSPSGSSYNEQFF	TGTGCCAGCAGCCCTTCGGGAAGCTCCTACAATGAGCAGTTCTTC
NA	12	TRBV5-1	TRBJ1-4	NA	CASSLSGEKLFF	TGCGCCAGCAGCTTGTCAGGGGAAAAACTGTTTTTT
NA	15	TRBV5-1	TRBJ2-1	TRBD1	CASSLGQGILNEQFF	TGCGCCAGCAGCTTGGGACAGGGGATTTTAAATGAGCAGTTCTTC
NA	16	TRBV27	TRBJ1-5	NA	CASTLKGTGRNQPQHF	TGTGCCAGCACCCTCAAAGGAACAGGCCGTAATCAGCCCCAGCATTTT
once	19	TRBV28	TRBJ1-3	TRBD1	CASSRTGGYTRTSVNTIYF	TGTGCCAGCAGTAGGACAGGGGGTTATACTAGGACTAGCGTTAACACCATATATTTT
NA	16	TRBV7-9	TRBJ1-6	TRBD1	CASSLASGGGNSPLHF	TGTGCCAGCAGCTTAGCCTCAGGGGGCGGTAATTCACCCCTCCACTTT
NA	13	TRBV15	TRBJ2-7	NA	CATSRDGGNEQYF	TGTGCCACCAGCAGAGATGGAGGCAACGAGCAGTACTTC
NA	13	TRBV12-3/TRBV12-4	TRBJ1-1	NA	CASSLGQRTEAFF	TGTGCCAGCAGTTTAGGACAGAGGACTGAAGCTTTCTTT
NA	15	TRBV5-6	TRBJ2-5	NA	CASSLPTGPKETQYF	TGTGCCAGCAGCTTGCCGACAGGACCGAAAGAGACCCAGTACTTC
NA	16	TRBV6-2/TRBV6-3	TRBJ1-5	NA	CASSYSAGGPNQPQHF	TGTGCCAGCAGTTACTCGGCGGGGGGACCTAATCAGCCCCAGCATTTT
NA	15	TRBV5-1	TRBJ1-4	TRBD1	CASSYTTGGIEKLFF	TGCGCCAGCAGCTACACGACAGGGGGTATTGAAAAACTGTTTTTT
NA	14	TRBV28	TRBJ2-1	TRBD1	CASRTGTGGLEQFF	TGTGCCAGCAGAACCGGGACAGGGGGCCTTGAGCAGTTCTTC
NA	14	TRBV6-2/TRBV6-3	TRBJ2-7	NA	CASSYGQVSNEQYF	TGTGCCAGCAGTTACGGGCAGGTTTCCAACGAGCAGTACTTC
NA	17	TRBV9	TRBJ2-3	TRBD2	CASSVGIAGGNTDTQYF	TGTGCCAGCAGCGTAGGTATAGCGGGGGGGAACACAGATACGCAGTATTTT
once	10	TRBV10-3	TRBJ2-7	NA	CASGSTEQYF	TGTGCCTCTGGGAGCACCGAGCAGTACTTC
NA	14	TRBV7-2	TRBJ2-3	NA	CASSRRMGADTQYF	TGTGCCAGCAGCCGCAGGATGGGAGCAGATACGCAGTATTTT
NA	17	TRBV3-1/TRBV3-2	TRBJ2-3	TRBD1	CASSQVDRGPFTDTQYF	TGTGCCAGCAGCCAAGTCGACAGGGGCCCATTCACAGATACGCAGTATTTT
NA	15	TRBV11-3	TRBJ2-1	TRBD2	CASSFSGSSYNEQFF	TGTGCCAGCAGCTTTAGCGGGAGTTCCTACAATGAGCAGTTCTTC
NA	14	TRBV18	TRBJ2-2	TRBD2	CASSPTSGQRELFF	TGTGCCAGCTCACCTACTAGCGGCCAGCGGGAGCTGTTTTTT
NA	13	TRBV11-3	TRBJ1-2	NA	CASSPPGNYGYTF	TGTGCCAGCAGCCCGCCGGGGAACTATGGCTACACCTTC
NA	14	TRBV5-1	TRBJ1-1	NA	CASSLQAGSAEAFF	TGCGCCAGCAGCTTACAGGCCGGGAGCGCTGAAGCTTTCTTT
NA	15	TRBV5-4	TRBJ2-7	TRBD2	CASSLASGGFYEQYF	TGTGCCAGCAGCTTGGCTAGCGGGGGGTTTTACGAGCAGTACTTC
NA	15	TRBV5-1	TRBJ1-3	TRBD1	CASSRGQLSGNTIYF	TGCGCCAGCAGCCGGGGACAGTTGTCTGGAAACACCATATATTTT
once	15	TRBV5-6	TRBJ2-7	TRBD1	CASTPTGQGHDEQYF	TGTGCCAGCACACCGACGGGACAGGGCCACGACGAGCAGTACTTC
NA	17	TRBV5-6	TRBJ2-3	TRBD2	CASSSTWRGGSTDTQYF	TGTGCCAGCAGCTCCACATGGCGGGGGGGGAGCACAGATACGCAGTATTTT
NA	14	TRBV27	TRBJ2-1	TRBD1	CASSARDRYNEQFF	TGTGCCAGCAGTGCTCGGGACAGATACAATGAGCAGTTCTTC
NA	14	TRBV12-5	TRBJ1-1	NA	CASGLPGMNTEAFF	TGTGCTAGTGGTTTGCCGGGGATGAACACTGAAGCTTTCTTT